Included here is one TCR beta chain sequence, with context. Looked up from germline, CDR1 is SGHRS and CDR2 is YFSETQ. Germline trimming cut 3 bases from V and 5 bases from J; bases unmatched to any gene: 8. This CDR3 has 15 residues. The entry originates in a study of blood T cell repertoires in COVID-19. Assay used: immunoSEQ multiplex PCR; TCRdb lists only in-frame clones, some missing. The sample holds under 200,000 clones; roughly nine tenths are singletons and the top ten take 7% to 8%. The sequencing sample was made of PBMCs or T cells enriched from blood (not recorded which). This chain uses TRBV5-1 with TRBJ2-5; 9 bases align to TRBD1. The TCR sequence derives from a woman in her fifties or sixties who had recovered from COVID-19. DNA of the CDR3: TGCGCCAGCAGCTCCGGACAGGGGAGAGCGGAGACCCAGTACTTC. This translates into CASSSGQGRAETQYF.